Listed below are T cell receptor beta chains from one sample, sequenced in a study of blood T cell repertoires in COVID-19. Using immunoSEQ multiplex PCR, the repertoire was profiled, and TCRdb retains in-frame clones only, with some absent. The table lists tens of thousands of clones, roughly four fifths of them singletons, with roughly 43% in the top ten. The sample comprised peripheral blood. The receptors come from a man older than 75 with acute or convalescent COVID-19. Each CDR3 is given with its conserved first and last residue. D genes are given only for firm matches. Size is stated for part of the rows, as once, few or many counts, or as a class when the clone is expanded.

CASSTLGGAYGYTF	TGTGCCAGCAGCACCCTCGGTGGAGCCTATGGCTACACCTTC	TRBV9	NA	TRBJ1-2	NA
CAWSEQGGTEAFF	TGTGCCTGGAGTGAACAGGGGGGCACTGAAGCTTTCTTT	TRBV30	TRBD1	TRBJ1-1	NA
CASNRGPDQPQHF	TGTGCCAGCAACAGGGGGCCGGACCAGCCCCAGCATTTT	TRBV28	TRBD1	TRBJ1-5	NA
CASGTGSNSPLHF	TGTGCCAGCGGGACAGGGTCTAATTCACCCCTCCACTTT	TRBV7-3	TRBD1	TRBJ1-6	NA
CASSQDLSLNTEAFF	TGCGCCAGCAGCCAAGACTTGAGCCTGAACACTGAAGCTTTCTTT	TRBV4-3	NA	TRBJ1-1	NA
CASSRREGGNQPQHF	TGTGCCAGCAGCCGGAGGGAGGGTGGCAATCAGCCCCAGCATTTT	TRBV5-5	NA	TRBJ1-5	NA
CASVTGTNEKLFF	TGTGCCAGCGTAACCGGGACTAATGAAAAACTGTTTTTT	TRBV6-6	NA	TRBJ1-4	NA
CASTLDRTNTEAFF	TGTGCCAGCACCCTCGACAGGACGAACACTGAAGCTTTCTTT	TRBV18	NA	TRBJ1-1	NA
CASRERSGSSTEAFF	TGTGCCAGCAGGGAACGATCAGGGTCTTCCACTGAAGCTTTCTTT	TRBV2	NA	TRBJ1-1	NA
CASSQQRGGVEQYF	TGTGCCAGCAGCCAACAGCGGGGGGGCGTCGAGCAGTACTTC	TRBV6-2/TRBV6-3	TRBD2	TRBJ2-7	NA
CASSWDRTNSYEQYF	TGTGCCAGCTCATGGGACAGGACGAACTCCTACGAGCAGTACTTC	TRBV18	TRBD1	TRBJ2-7	NA
CASSPRQGPDTQYF	TGTGCCAGCAGCCCCAGACAGGGTCCAGATACGCAGTATTTT	TRBV3-1/TRBV3-2	TRBD1	TRBJ2-3	NA
CASSYGAQQPNYGYTF	TGTGCCAGCAGTTACGGGGCACAGCAACCGAACTATGGCTACACCTTC	TRBV6-5	NA	TRBJ1-2	NA
CASSVRGSGANVLTF	TGTGCCAGTAGTGTAAGAGGCTCTGGGGCCAACGTCCTGACTTTC	TRBV19	NA	TRBJ2-6	once
CASSPRFDRETEAFF	TGTGCCAGCAGCCCTAGATTCGACAGGGAAACTGAAGCTTTCTTT	TRBV9	TRBD1	TRBJ1-1	NA
CASSVQGGTEAFF	TGTGCCAGCAGTGTCCAGGGTGGGACTGAAGCTTTCTTT	TRBV2	NA	TRBJ1-1	NA
CASTSGRGDGELFF	TGCGCCAGCACTAGCGGGAGGGGTGACGGGGAGCTGTTTTTT	TRBV10-1	TRBD2	TRBJ2-2	NA
CASSLTQTGTYSGNTIYF	TGTGCCAGCAGCTTGACACAGACAGGAACCTACTCTGGAAACACCATATATTTT	TRBV5-8	NA	TRBJ1-3	NA
CASTPQRADGNTIYF	TGTGCCAGTACCCCCCAGCGGGCAGATGGAAACACCATATATTTT	TRBV19	NA	TRBJ1-3	NA
CASSLGGGRETQYF	TGTGCTAGCAGCTTAGGCGGGGGGCGGGAGACCCAGTACTTC	TRBV7-7	TRBD2	TRBJ2-5	few
CASSFLGASYEQYF	TGTGCCAGCAGCTTTTTGGGCGCCTCCTACGAGCAGTACTTC	TRBV7-9	NA	TRBJ2-7	NA
CASSVEAEYGYTF	TGTGCCAGCAGCGTAGAGGCGGAGTATGGCTACACCTTC	TRBV9	NA	TRBJ1-2	NA
CASSLGRKVRDGYTF	TGTGCCAGCAGCTTGGGGCGAAAAGTCAGGGATGGCTACACCTTC	TRBV5-8	NA	TRBJ1-2	NA
CASSKSAGPDTQYF	TGTGCCAGCAGCAAAAGCGCAGGGCCAGATACGCAGTATTTT	TRBV7-9	NA	TRBJ2-3	NA
CASSLAGGALNF	TGTGCCAGCAGTTTAGCAGGGGGGGCTTTAAACTTC	TRBV12-3/TRBV12-4	NA	TRBJ2-5	NA
CASSLVQGNTEAFF	TGTGCCAGCAGTTTGGTCCAGGGGAACACTGAAGCTTTCTTT	TRBV28	NA	TRBJ1-1	few
CASSPQGLETQYF	TGTGCCAGCAGTCCTCAGGGGTTGGAGACCCAGTACTTC	TRBV27	NA	TRBJ2-5	NA
CASSQAPQGFGYTF	TGCGCCAGCAGCCAAGCACCACAGGGGTTTGGCTACACCTTC	TRBV4-3	TRBD1	TRBJ1-2	NA
CASSLAHGSGTEAFF	TGTGCCAGCAGCTTAGCCCACGGGTCCGGGACTGAAGCTTTCTTT	TRBV7-6	NA	TRBJ1-1	NA
CASRFPEGSQYF	TGTGCCAGCAGGTTCCCGGAGGGGAGCCAGTACTTC	TRBV7-2	NA	TRBJ2-5	NA
CASSRRFGTGRTYEQYF	TGTGCCAGCAGCCGGAGGTTTGGGACAGGGCGGACTTACGAGCAGTACTTC	TRBV14	TRBD1	TRBJ2-7	NA
CASSLGQAGDEKLFF	TGTGCCAGCAGCTTAGGGCAGGCAGGGGACGAAAAACTGTTTTTT	TRBV7-2	NA	TRBJ1-4	NA
CASSSAGSNQPQHF	TGTGCCAGCAGCTCGGCGGGGAGCAATCAGCCCCAGCATTTT	TRBV7-2	NA	TRBJ1-5	NA
CASSPTGGSYEQYF	TGTGCCAGCTCACCTACAGGGGGGTCCTACGAGCAGTACTTC	TRBV18	TRBD1	TRBJ2-7	NA
CASSQTTSGSGIQYF	TGTGCCAGCAGCCAAACAACTAGCGGGAGTGGCATTCAGTACTTC	TRBV3-1/TRBV3-2	TRBD2	TRBJ2-4	NA
CASSLYGSPLHF	TGTGCCAGCAGCTTATACGGTTCACCCCTCCACTTT	TRBV7-2	NA	TRBJ1-6	NA
CSASGESYGHNEQFF	TGCAGTGCTAGTGGGGAGTCCTATGGGCACAATGAGCAGTTCTTC	TRBV20-1	NA	TRBJ2-1	NA
CASSHGTGELFF	TGTGCCAGCAGCCACGGCACCGGGGAGCTGTTTTTT	TRBV5-6	NA	TRBJ2-2	NA
CASSRGGLSNQPQHF	TGTGCCAGCAGTAGGGGGGGGCTGAGCAATCAGCCCCAGCATTTT	TRBV11-2	NA	TRBJ1-5	NA
CASSIGGANYGYTF	TGTGCCAGTAGTATAGGCGGAGCTAACTATGGCTACACCTTC	TRBV19	NA	TRBJ1-2	once
CASSPSPTGGRETQYF	TGTGCCAGCTCACCCTCACCTACAGGGGGAAGGGAGACCCAGTACTTC	TRBV18	TRBD1	TRBJ2-5	once
CASSLGGLAGSQETQYF	TGTGCCAGCAGCTTAGGGGGACTAGCGGGGTCCCAAGAGACCCAGTACTTC	TRBV7-2	TRBD2	TRBJ2-5	NA
CARRSGQGPEGGSYEQYF	TGTGCCAGACGGTCAGGACAGGGCCCGGAGGGAGGGTCCTACGAGCAGTACTTC	TRBV27	NA	TRBJ2-7	NA
CASGTGTGGYGYTF	TGTGCCAGTGGGACCGGGACAGGGGGCTATGGCTACACCTTC	TRBV19	TRBD1	TRBJ1-2	once
CASSSGTASNYGYTF	TGTGCCAGCAGTTCTGGTACAGCAAGTAACTATGGCTACACCTTC	TRBV6-5	NA	TRBJ1-2	NA
CASREQGREKLFF	TGTGCCAGTAGAGAACAGGGTAGAGAAAAACTGTTTTTT	TRBV19	NA	TRBJ1-4	NA
CASSLIPLGQGGEQYF	TGTGCCAGCAGCTTAATCCCTTTGGGGCAGGGTGGCGAGCAGTACTTC	TRBV7-3	NA	TRBJ2-7	NA
CASSTHVEGDNSPLHF	TGTGCCAGCAGTACCCACGTTGAGGGGGATAATTCACCCCTCCACTTT	TRBV28	NA	TRBJ1-6	NA
CASSPPSGQGARVGAFF	TGTGCCAGCTCACCACCGTCTGGACAGGGGGCGCGCGTCGGAGCTTTCTTT	TRBV18	TRBD1	TRBJ1-1	NA
CASNSGGGGEQFF	TGTGCCAGCAACTCAGGGGGAGGTGGGGAGCAGTTCTTC	TRBV12-3/TRBV12-4	NA	TRBJ2-1	NA
CASSPGHLPNEQFF	TGTGCCAGCAGTCCGGGACACCTTCCCAATGAGCAGTTCTTC	TRBV28	NA	TRBJ2-1	NA
CATRRGGHATSENEQFF	TGTGCCACCAGACGGGGGGGTCATGCGACTAGCGAAAATGAGCAGTTCTTC	TRBV24-1	TRBD2	TRBJ2-1	NA
CASSLAGTRGNEQFF	TGTGCCAGCAGCTTAGCTGGGACTAGGGGCAATGAGCAGTTCTTC	TRBV7-2	TRBD2	TRBJ2-1	NA
CASSSGGASYEQYF	TGTGCCAGCAGTAGCGGGGGGGCGTCCTACGAGCAGTACTTC	TRBV6-5	TRBD2	TRBJ2-7	once
CASSSRGTGALSYGYTF	TGTGCCAGCAGCTCGAGAGGGACAGGGGCTCTATCCTATGGCTACACCTTC	TRBV7-2	TRBD1	TRBJ1-2	NA
CASSMAGFSTEAFF	TGTGCCAGTAGTATGGCAGGTTTCTCCACTGAAGCTTTCTTT	TRBV19	NA	TRBJ1-1	NA
CASSYPGQKAFF	TGTGCCAGCAGTTACCCCGGACAAAAAGCTTTCTTT	TRBV6-6	NA	TRBJ1-1	NA
CASSLLTGGDEAFF	TGTGCCAGCAGTTTGTTGACAGGGGGAGATGAAGCTTTCTTT	TRBV28	TRBD1	TRBJ1-1	NA
CASSPGTANQPQHF	TGTGCCAGCAGCCCCGGGACAGCTAATCAGCCCCAGCATTTT	TRBV11-2	TRBD1	TRBJ1-5	NA